This TCR beta chain came from a study of cytomegalovirus exposure and HLA in healthy donors. Germline-derived CDR1 and CDR2 are LNHDA and SQIVND (reference sequence). Trimming took 3 bases from V and 2 from J; bases not matched to a gene: 10. The CDR3 runs 16 residues. Generated by immunoSEQ multiplex PCR, the TCRdb table keeps only in-frame clones and is missing some. The sample holds about 330,000 clones, just over 85% seen once. This rearrangement joins TRBV19 to TRBJ2-7, with TRBD1 matching over 7 bases. The sample taken for sequencing was PBMCs. The TCR comes from a woman between 18 and 30 years old in good health and CMV-seronegative. As DNA, the CDR3 is TGTGCCAGTAGTATGTTGCCGGGACAGCAGGCCTACGAGCAGTACTTC. Encoded protein: CASSMLPGQQAYEQYF.